This is a list of T cell receptor beta chains from one sample in a study of T cell responses to AZD1222 COVID-19 vaccine. Repertoires were generated with immunoSEQ multiplex PCR, while TCRdb's copy carries only in-frame clones and drops some. The sample has tens of thousands of clones, roughly 91% seen once. Sequenced here: peripheral blood, sampled on day 0 of AZD1222 vaccination. The receptors derive from an adult in good health. Both conserved end residues are trimmed from each CDR3. D genes are given only for firm matches. Rows may omit the clone size; those that give it use once, few, many or a size class.

v_call clone_size d_call cdr3_aa
TRBV12-3/TRBV12-4 - TRBD1 AVGQGPNTEAF
TRBV5-1 - - ASSLAVSDTQY
TRBV29-1 once - SGGQDYGYT
TRBV3-1/TRBV3-2 - - ASSPYDRFGYT
TRBV6-5 - - ASSQGGSNGELF
TRBV9 - - ASSAGRGAYEQY
TRBV3-1/TRBV3-2 - - ASSPSSGNTIY
TRBV19 - - ASAMQAEVWEKLF
TRBV7-8 once - ASSFAWTTSAQGQY
TRBV12-3/TRBV12-4 - - ASSRGTRGEQY
TRBV5-6 - - ASSFQETQY
TRBV18 - TRBD1 ASSLAGTGGIQPQH
TRBV5-4 - - ATSDKQNTEAF
TRBV5-6 few - ASSFGSSYEQY
TRBV7-3 - TRBD1 ASSLTGGASGTEAF
TRBV11-2 - - ASSRDTISGEQY
TRBV6-5 once - ASSYEDSPSSEQF
TRBV9 - - ASSVGASSQETQY
TRBV13 - TRBD2 ASSPSAGGQGTQY
TRBV28 - - ASRSMSVTGYT
TRBV18 - - ASSVQQGFVDGYT
TRBV7-8 - - ASSVVLGPNTEAF